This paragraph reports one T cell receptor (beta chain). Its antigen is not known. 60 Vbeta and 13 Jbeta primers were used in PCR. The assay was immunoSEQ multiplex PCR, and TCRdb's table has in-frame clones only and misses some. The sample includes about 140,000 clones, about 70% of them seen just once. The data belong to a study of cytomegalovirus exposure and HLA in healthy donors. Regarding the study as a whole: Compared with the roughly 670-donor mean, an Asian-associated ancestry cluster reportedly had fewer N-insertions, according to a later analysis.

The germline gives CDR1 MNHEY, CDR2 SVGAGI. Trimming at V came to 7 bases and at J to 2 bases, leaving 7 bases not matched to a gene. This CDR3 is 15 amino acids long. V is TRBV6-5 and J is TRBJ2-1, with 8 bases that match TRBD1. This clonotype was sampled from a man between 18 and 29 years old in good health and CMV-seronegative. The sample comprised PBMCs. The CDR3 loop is CASINRQGPYNEQFF. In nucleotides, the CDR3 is TGTGCCAGCATCAACCGACAGGGGCCCTACAATGAGCAGTTCTTC.